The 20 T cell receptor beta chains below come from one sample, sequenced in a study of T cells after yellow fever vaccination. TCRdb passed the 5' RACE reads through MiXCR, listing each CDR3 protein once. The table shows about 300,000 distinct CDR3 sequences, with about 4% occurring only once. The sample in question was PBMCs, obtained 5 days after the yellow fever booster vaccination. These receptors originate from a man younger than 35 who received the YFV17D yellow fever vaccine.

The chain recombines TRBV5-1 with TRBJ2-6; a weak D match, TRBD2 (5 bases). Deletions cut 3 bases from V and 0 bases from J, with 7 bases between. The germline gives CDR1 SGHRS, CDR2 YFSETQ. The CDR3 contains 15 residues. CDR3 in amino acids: CASSSGFSGANVLTF. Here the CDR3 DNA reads TGCGCCAGCAGCTCGGGGTTCTCTGGGGCCAACGTCCTGACTTTC.

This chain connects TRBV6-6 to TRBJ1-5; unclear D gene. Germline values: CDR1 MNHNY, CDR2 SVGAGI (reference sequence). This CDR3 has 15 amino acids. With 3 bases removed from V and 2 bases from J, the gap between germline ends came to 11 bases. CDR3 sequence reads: CASSYPLEGNQPQHF. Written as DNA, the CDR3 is TGTGCCAGCAGTTATCCGTTAGAGGGCAATCAGCCCCAGCATTTT.

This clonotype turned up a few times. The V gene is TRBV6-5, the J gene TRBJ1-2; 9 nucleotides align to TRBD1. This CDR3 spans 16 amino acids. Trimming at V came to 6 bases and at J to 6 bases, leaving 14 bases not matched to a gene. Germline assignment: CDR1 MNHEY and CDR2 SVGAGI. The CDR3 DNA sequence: TGTGCCAGCAGACAAGGGACAGGGAGCCCCTGGGATGGCTACACCTTC. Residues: CASRQGTGSPWDGYTF.

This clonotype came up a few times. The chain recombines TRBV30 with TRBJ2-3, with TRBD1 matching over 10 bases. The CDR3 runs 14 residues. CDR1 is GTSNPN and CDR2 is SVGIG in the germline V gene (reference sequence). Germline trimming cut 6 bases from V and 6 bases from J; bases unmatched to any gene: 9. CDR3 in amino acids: CACPGTGETDTQYF. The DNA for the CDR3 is TGTGCCTGCCCCGGGACAGGGGAAACGGATACGCAGTATTTT. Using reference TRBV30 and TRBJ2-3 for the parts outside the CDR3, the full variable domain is SQTIHQWPATLVQPVGSPLSLECTVEGTSNPNLYWYRQAAGRGLQLLFYSVGIGQISSEVPQNLSASRPQDRQFILSSKKLLLSDSGFYLCACPGTGETDTQYFGPGTRLTVL.

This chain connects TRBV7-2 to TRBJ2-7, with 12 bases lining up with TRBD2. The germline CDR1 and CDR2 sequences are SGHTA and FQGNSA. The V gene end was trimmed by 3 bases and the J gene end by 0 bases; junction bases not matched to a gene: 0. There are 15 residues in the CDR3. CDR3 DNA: TGTGCCAGCAGCTTGACTAGCGGGGGCTCCTACGAGCAGTACTTC. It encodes CASSLTSGGSYEQYF.

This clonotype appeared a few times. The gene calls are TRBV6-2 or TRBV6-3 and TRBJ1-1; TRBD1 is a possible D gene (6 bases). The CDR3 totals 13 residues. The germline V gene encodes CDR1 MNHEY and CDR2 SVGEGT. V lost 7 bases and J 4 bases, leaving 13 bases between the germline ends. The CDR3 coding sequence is TGTGCCAGCAAGACACAGGGTCCCACTGAAGCTTTCTTT. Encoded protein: CASKTQGPTEAFF.

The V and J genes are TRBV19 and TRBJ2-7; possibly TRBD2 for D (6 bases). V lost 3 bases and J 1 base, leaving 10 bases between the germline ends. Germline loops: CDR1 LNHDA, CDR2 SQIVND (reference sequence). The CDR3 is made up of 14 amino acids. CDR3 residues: CASSIRDLSYEQYF. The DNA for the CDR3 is TGTGCCAGTAGTATCCGGGACTTATCCTACGAGCAGTACTTC.

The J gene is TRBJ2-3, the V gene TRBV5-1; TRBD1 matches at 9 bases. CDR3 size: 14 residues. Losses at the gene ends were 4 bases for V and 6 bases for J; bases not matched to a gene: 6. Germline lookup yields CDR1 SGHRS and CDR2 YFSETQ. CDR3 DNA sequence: TGCGCCAGCAGCCAACAGGGGGCCTGGGATACGCAGTATTTT. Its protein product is CASSQQGAWDTQYF. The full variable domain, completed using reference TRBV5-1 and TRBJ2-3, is KAGVTQTPRYLIKTRGQQVTLSCSPISGHRSVSWYQQTPGQGLQFLFEYFSETQRNKGNFPGRFSGRQFSNSRSEMNVSTLELGDSALYLCASSQQGAWDTQYFGPGTRLTVL.

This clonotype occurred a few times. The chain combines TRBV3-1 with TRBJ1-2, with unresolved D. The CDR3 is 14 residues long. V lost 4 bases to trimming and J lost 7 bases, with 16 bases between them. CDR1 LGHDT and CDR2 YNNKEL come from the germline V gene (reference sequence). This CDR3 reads CASSPRQRVGGYTF. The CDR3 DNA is TGTGCCAGCAGCCCTCGACAAAGGGTTGGTGGCTACACCTTC.

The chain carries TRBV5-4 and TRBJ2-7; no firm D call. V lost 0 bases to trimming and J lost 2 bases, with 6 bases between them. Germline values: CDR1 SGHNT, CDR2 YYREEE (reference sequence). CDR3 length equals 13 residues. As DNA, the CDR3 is TGTGCCAGCAGCTTGGACTATGCCTACGAGCAGTACGTC. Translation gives CASSLDYAYEQYV.

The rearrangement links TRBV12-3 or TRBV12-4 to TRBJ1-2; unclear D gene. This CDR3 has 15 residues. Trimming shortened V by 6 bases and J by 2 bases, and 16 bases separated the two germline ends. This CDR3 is CASRHDGWENYGYTF. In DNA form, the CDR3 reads TGTGCCAGCAGACACGACGGGTGGGAAAACTATGGCTACACCTTC.

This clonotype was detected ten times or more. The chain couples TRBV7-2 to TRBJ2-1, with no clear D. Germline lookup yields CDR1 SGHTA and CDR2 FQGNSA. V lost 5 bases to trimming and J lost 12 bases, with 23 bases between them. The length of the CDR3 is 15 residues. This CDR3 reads CASSPWISTRSVQFF. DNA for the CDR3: TGTGCCAGCAGCCCCTGGATTTCGACCCGTTCGGTGCAGTTCTTC.

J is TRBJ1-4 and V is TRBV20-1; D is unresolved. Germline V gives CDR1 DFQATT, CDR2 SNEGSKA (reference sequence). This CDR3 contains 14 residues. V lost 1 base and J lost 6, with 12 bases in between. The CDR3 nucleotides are TGCAGTGCTAGAGTGAAGAGAGGTGATGAAAAACTGTTTTTT. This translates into CSARVKRGDEKLFF.

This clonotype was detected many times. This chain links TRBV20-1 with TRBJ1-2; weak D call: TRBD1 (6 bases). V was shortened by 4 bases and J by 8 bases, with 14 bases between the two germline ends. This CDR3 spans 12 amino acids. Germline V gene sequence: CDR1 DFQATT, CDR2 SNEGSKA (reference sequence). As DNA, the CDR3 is TGCAGTGCTATCACAGGGTTCGCCGGCTACACCTTC. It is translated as CSAITGFAGYTF.

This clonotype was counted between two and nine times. CDR3 sequence: CASSLDGPGELFF. The CDR3, as DNA: TGCGCCAGCAGCTTGGACGGGCCCGGGGAGCTGTTTTTT. The chain carries TRBV5-1 and TRBJ2-2; D is uncertain. V lost 0 bases, J lost 6 bases, and 6 bases lay in between. This CDR3 contains 13 residues. CDR1 is SGHRS, CDR2 YFSETQ, per germline. Complete variable domain (other parts from reference TRBV5-1 and TRBJ2-2): KAGVTQTPRYLIKTRGQQVTLSCSPISGHRSVSWYQQTPGQGLQFLFEYFSETQRNKGNFPGRFSGRQFSNSRSEMNVSTLELGDSALYLCASSLDGPGELFFGEGSRLTVL.

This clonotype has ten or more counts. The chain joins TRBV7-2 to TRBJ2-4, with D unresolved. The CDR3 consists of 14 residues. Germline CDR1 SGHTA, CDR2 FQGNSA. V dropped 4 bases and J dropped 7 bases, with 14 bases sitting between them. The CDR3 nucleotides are TGTGCCAGCAGCTCCCTACATTCCGGTAACATTCAGTACTTC. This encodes CASSSLHSGNIQYF.

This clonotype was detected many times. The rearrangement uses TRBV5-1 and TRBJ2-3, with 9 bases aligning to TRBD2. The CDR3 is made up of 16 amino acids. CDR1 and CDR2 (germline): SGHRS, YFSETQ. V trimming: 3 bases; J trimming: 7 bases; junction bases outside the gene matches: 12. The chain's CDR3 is CASSSASGVDLYTQYF. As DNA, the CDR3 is TGCGCCAGCAGCTCCGCTAGCGGGGTTGACCTGTATACGCAGTATTTT.

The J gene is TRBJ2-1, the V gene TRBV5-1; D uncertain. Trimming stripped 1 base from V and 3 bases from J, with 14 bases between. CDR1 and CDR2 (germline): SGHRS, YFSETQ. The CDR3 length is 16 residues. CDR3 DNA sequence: TGCGCCAGCAGCTTGACGGCTCGGCAGGACTACAATGAGCAGTTCTTC. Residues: CASSLTARQDYNEQFF.

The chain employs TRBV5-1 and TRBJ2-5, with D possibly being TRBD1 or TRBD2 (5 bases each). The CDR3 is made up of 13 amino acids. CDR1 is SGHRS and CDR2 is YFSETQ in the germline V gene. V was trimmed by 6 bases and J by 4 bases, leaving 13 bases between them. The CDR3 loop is CASTGTLGETQYF. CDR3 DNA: TGCGCCAGCACTGGGACGTTAGGAGAGACCCAGTACTTC.

The CDR3 region has the DNA TGTGCCACCAGCAGAGCCGGGACAGGGAACACTGAAGCTTTCTTT. The encoded protein is CATSRAGTGNTEAFF. This chain links TRBV15 with TRBJ1-1, with 8 bases identical to TRBD1. Trimming cost V 1 base and J 1 base; bases outside gene matches: 2. This CDR3 is built from 15 residues. Germline V gene lookup returns CDR1 LNHNV and CDR2 YYDKDF (reference sequence). Looking up the rest from reference TRBV15 and TRBJ1-1 gives the full variable domain: DAMVIQNPRYQVTQFGKPVTLSCSQTLNHNVMYWYQQKSSQAPKLLFHYYDKDFNNEADTPDNFQSRRPNTSFCFLDIRSPGLGDTAMYLCATSRAGTGNTEAFFGQGTRLTVV.